This TCR beta chain emerged from a study of blood T cells in healthy people across ages. Alongside a J-beta primer mix, a sample-barcoded 5' primer served in a second PCR lasting about 7 to 12 cycles. TCRdb processed the 5' RACE reads anew with MiXCR; each CDR3 protein has one entry. The data show 600,000 to 900,000 distinct CDR3 sequences, with roughly 26% seen just once and 2.5% to 3.5% held by the top ten. Overall study results and limits: With unsorted PBMCs, a conclusive comparison of naive versus antigen-experienced cells was not possible.

Regarding this clonotype: Its target is not known. It is likely a read error, because the conserved phenylalanine at the end of the CDR3 is missing. The DNA is omitted, as the CDR3 cannot be located on it reliably, and the CDR3 follows TCRdb's listing.

Each donor had around 10 milliliters of peripheral blood drawn. The sample was also reused in another study, on T cells of mothers and their children. According to that study: Input to cDNA synthesis comprised all extracted RNA, at a ratio of roughly 1.6 ug per 15 ul.

The receptor's source is a boy aged 5-17 years in good health. The sample taken for sequencing was blood.

The CDR3 region is CASSSTSG. J is TRBJ2-6 and V is TRBV7-2; the D call in the table, TRBD2, was not verified against the DNA. CDR1 and CDR2 from the germline V gene are SGHTA and FQGNSA. Inclusive of both ends, the CDR3 amounts to 8 amino acids.